This TCR beta chain was obtained from a study of tumor-infiltrating lymphocytes in oesophageal squamous cell carcinoma (dated by TCRdb to the mid-2010s). The sample holds many counts of this clonotype. Its antigen remains unidentified. No base-level quality is on record; no much larger clone is a single base apart. CDR3 length: 13 amino acids, cysteine to phenylalanine. Only the CDR3 part of the read is kept: 39 bases, read in frame from the first base. CDR1 and CDR2 are read off the germline V gene as SGHNT and YENEEA. The library relied on PCR. The reads were generated on an Illumina HiSeq 2000. The raw public data were reprocessed by TCRdb itself: fastp quality trimming at Q25, MiXCR clonotype calling, in-frame beta chains only. Rows with one shared CDR3 protein collapse into an entry with the most common genes and DNA. This sample gives about 21,000 distinct CDR3 sequences in total; 30% to 40% of them show up just once. Approximately 40% of the sample goes to the ten largest clones.

The sequencing input was esophageal tumor tissue. The V gene is TRBV11-3 and the J gene is TRBJ2-1; the D gene is perhaps TRBD1, on 6 matching bases. The J call may be mistaken, given a closer DNA end match to TRBJ2-7. The sequence came from a male donor with esophageal squamous cell carcinoma. Read as DNA, the sequence is TGTGCCAGCAGCTCTAAACCAGGGGTCGAGCAGTACTTC. Its protein reads: CASSSKPGVEQYF.